Following are 15 T cell receptor beta chains from one sample sequenced in a study of T cell responses to AZD1222 COVID-19 vaccine. The protocol was immunoSEQ multiplex PCR, while the TCRdb copy is restricted to in-frame clones and leaves out a portion. The sample carries some 180,000 clones, roughly 92% recorded once. The specimen comprised peripheral blood, sampled 28 days after the second AZD1222 dose. All receptors come from an adult who received the AZD1222 COVID-19 vaccine.

V and J are TRBV2 and TRBJ1-1; D is undetermined. This CDR3 has 14 residues. V dropped 5 bases and J dropped 2 bases, with 12 bases sitting between them. CDR1 is SNHLY and CDR2 is FYNNEI in the germline V gene. The CDR3: CASSPGYGNTEAFF. For the CDR3, the DNA is TGTGCCAGCAGTCCCGGTTACGGCAACACTGAAGCTTTCTTT.

The chain links TRBV28 to TRBJ2-3, with 8 bases identical to TRBD1. The germline gives CDR1 MDHEN, CDR2 SYDVKM. V shed 5 bases and J 1 base; nucleotides not matched to a gene: 11. This CDR3 region has 17 residues. The CDR3 region has the DNA TGTGCCAGCAGTCGCTATGTCGGGACAGGAGGCACAGATACGCAGTATTTT. This gives the protein CASSRYVGTGGTDTQYF.

This clone has a single count. The chain is built from TRBV11-3 and TRBJ1-1, with D hard to call. This CDR3 is built from 12 residues. Trimming removed 5 bases from V and 4 bases from J, with 8 bases in between. From germline, CDR1 is SGHNT and CDR2 YENEEA. The CDR3 region has the DNA TGTGCCAGCAGCGCGTTGGGCACTGAAGCTTTCTTT. Translation gives CASSALGTEAFF.

V is TRBV5-1 and J is TRBJ2-2; TRBD2 aligns across 8 bases. Germline CDR1 reads SGHRS; CDR2 reads YFSETQ. The ends lost 2 bases at V and 5 bases at J; junction bases unmatched: 5. The CDR3 length is 15 residues. CDR3 DNA: TGCGCCAGCAGCTTCCGCGGGAGGAAAACCGGGGAGCTGTTTTTT. Translating gives CASSFRGRKTGELFF. The whole variable domain, filled in from reference TRBV5-1 and TRBJ2-2, reads KAGVTQTPRYLIKTRGQQVTLSCSPISGHRSVSWYQQTPGQGLQFLFEYFSETQRNKGNFPGRFSGRQFSNSRSEMNVSTLELGDSALYLCASSFRGRKTGELFFGEGSRLTVL.

The J gene is TRBJ2-5, the V gene TRBV5-1; 11 bases map to TRBD1. The CDR3 has 17 amino acids. In germline, CDR1 is SGHRS, CDR2 YFSETQ. V dropped 1 base and J dropped 5; count of bases not matched to a gene: 10. CDR3 residues: CASSLPNRTGGGETQYF. The DNA for the CDR3 is TGCGCCAGCAGCTTGCCTAACCGGACAGGGGGCGGGGAGACCCAGTACTTC. Together with reference TRBV5-1 and TRBJ2-5, the CDR3 gives the full variable domain: KAGVTQTPRYLIKTRGQQVTLSCSPISGHRSVSWYQQTPGQGLQFLFEYFSETQRNKGNFPGRFSGRQFSNSRSEMNVSTLELGDSALYLCASSLPNRTGGGETQYFGPGTRLLVL.

CDR3 sequence reads: CATSDWGSGSYNEQFF. Written as DNA, the CDR3 is TGTGCCACCAGTGATTGGGGAAGTGGTAGCTACAATGAGCAGTTCTTC. This chain links TRBV24-1 with TRBJ2-1; D ambiguous. This CDR3 is built from 16 residues. Germline CDR1 KGHDR, CDR2 SFDVKD. Between the trimmed V and J ends, which lost 2 bases and 3 bases, there was a span of 13 bases.

This clone was counted once. The chain joins TRBV19 to TRBJ1-1; D uncertain. From germline, CDR1 is LNHDA and CDR2 SQIVND (reference sequence). The CDR3 extends over 16 amino acids. Between the trimmed V and J ends, which lost 0 bases and 2 bases, there was a span of 13 bases. CDR3 sequence (DNA): TGTGCCAGTAGTATAGATCCCTCCAGGCTTAACACTGAAGCTTTCTTT. It specifies CASSIDPSRLNTEAFF. Together with reference TRBV19 and TRBJ1-1, the CDR3 gives the full variable domain: DGGITQSPKYLFRKEGQNVTLSCEQNLNHDAMYWYRQDPGQGLRLIYYSQIVNDFQKGDIAEGYSVSREKKESFPLTVTSAQKNPTAFYLCASSIDPSRLNTEAFFGQGTRLTVV.

The gene calls are TRBV3-1 (or the pseudogene TRBV3-2) and TRBJ2-1, with D possibly matching TRBD2 (7 bases). V lost 4 bases, J lost 4 bases, and 14 bases lay in between. There are 15 residues in the CDR3. The germline CDR1 and CDR2 sequences are LGHDT and YNNKEL (reference sequence). The CDR3 region has the DNA TGTGCCAGCAGCCGGGGGGGGCTGGGGTACAATGAGCAGTTCTTC. Translated: CASSRGGLGYNEQFF.

V is TRBV7-9 and J is TRBJ1-4, with 7 nucleotides matching TRBD1. CDR1 and CDR2 from the germline V gene are SEHNR and FQNEAQ (reference sequence). The CDR3 spans 18 residues. J was trimmed by 0 bases and V by 2 bases; bases with no gene match: 9. CDR3 DNA sequence: TGTGCCAGCAGCTTACAGTTAGGACAGGCTGCAACTAATGAAAAACTGTTTTTT. Translation gives CASSLQLGQAATNEKLFF.

The gene calls are TRBV5-6 and TRBJ1-5; unclear D gene. CDR1 SGHDT and CDR2 YYEEEE come from the germline V gene. The CDR3 contains 14 residues. V was trimmed by 0 bases and J by 7 bases, leaving 11 bases between them. Written as DNA, the CDR3 is TGTGCCAGCAGCTTGGGGCGGCTGAGGCAGCCCCAGCATTTT. Its protein product is CASSLGRLRQPQHF.

The rearrangement joins TRBV27 to TRBJ1-1, with D perhaps TRBD1 (6 bases). The germline V gene has CDR1 MNHEY and CDR2 SMNVEV (reference sequence). This CDR3 comprises 14 residues. With 9 bases removed from V and 1 base from J, the gap between germline ends came to 15 bases. Written as DNA, the CDR3 is TGTGCCAGTAGGGCGGGACACTCGAACACTGAAGCTTTCTTT. Translation gives CASRAGHSNTEAFF.

The rearrangement joins TRBV11-3 to TRBJ2-6; tentative D call: TRBD1 (5 bases). Trimming shortened V by 1 base and J by 1 base, and 17 bases separated the two germline ends. CDR1 SGHNT and CDR2 YENEEA come from the germline V gene. This CDR3 contains 19 residues. The CDR3 sequence is CASSLVFPAGPSGANVLTF. The CDR3 nucleotides are TGTGCCAGCAGCTTAGTTTTTCCCGCAGGGCCATCTGGGGCCAACGTCCTGACTTTC. The variable domain in full, completed from reference TRBV11-3 and TRBJ2-6, reads EAGVVQSPRYKIIEKKQPVAFWCNPISGHNTLYWYLQNLGQGPELLIRYENEEAVDDSQLPKDRFSAERLKGVDSTLKIQPAELGDSAVYLCASSLVFPAGPSGANVLTFGAGSRLTVL.

The rearrangement links TRBV5-1 to TRBJ1-2, with TRBD1 identical over 7 bases. Trimming cost V 6 bases and J 4 bases; bases outside gene matches: 15. The germline V gene has CDR1 SGHRS and CDR2 YFSETQ. CDR3 length: 16 residues. The CDR3 DNA reads TGCGCCAGCAACCCGTGGACAGGCGGGGATTCCTATGGCTACACCTTC. Translation: CASNPWTGGDSYGYTF.

The chain employs TRBV12-3 or TRBV12-4 and TRBJ1-5, with D hard to call. CDR3 length: 13 amino acids. V lost 2 bases and J lost 6, with 8 bases in between. The CDR3 DNA reads TGTGCCAGCAGTTTAATGAGTATTCAGCCCCAGCATTTT. This encodes CASSLMSIQPQHF.

This clone appeared a single time. The chain is built from TRBV6-5 and TRBJ2-3; D is undetermined. Trimming removed 6 bases from V and 2 bases from J, with 12 bases in between. This CDR3 comprises 14 residues. The germline CDR1 and CDR2 sequences are MNHEY and SVGAGI. Here the CDR3 DNA reads TGTGCCAGCAGCAACATACTGGACACAGATACGCAGTATTTT. Translated: CASSNILDTDTQYF.